This is a list of T cell receptor beta chains from one sample in a study of CD8 T cells in ankylosing spondylitis. TCRdb ran MiXCR on the 5' RACE reads and lists one entry per CDR3 protein. The sample contains a few hundred thousand distinct CDR3 sequences, 15% to 20% of which appear only once. The sequencing sample was made of blood, either unsorted or a sorted T cell fraction (not recorded which). The origin of the receptors is a male donor with ankylosing spondylitis or in good health (not recorded which). CDR3s include the opening cysteine and the closing phenylalanine or tryptophan. D genes are given only for firm matches.

CDR3 length: 16; J gene: TRBJ2-1; D gene: .; V gene: TRBV18; CDR3 protein: CASSPQDRSSYNEQFF
CDR3 length: 14; J gene: TRBJ1-2; D gene: .; V gene: TRBV20-1; CDR3 protein: CSAREYGQWVGYTF
CDR3 length: 16; J gene: TRBJ2-5; D gene: .; V gene: TRBV7-8; CDR3 protein: CASSSRQVRSGETQYF
CDR3 length: 17; J gene: TRBJ2-3; D gene: .; V gene: TRBV4-3; CDR3 protein: CASSQDGQSGGTDTQYF
CDR3 length: 16; J gene: TRBJ2-7; D gene: TRBD1; V gene: TRBV7-6; CDR3 protein: CASSLGQGEPSYEQYF
CDR3 length: 14; J gene: TRBJ2-3; D gene: TRBD2; V gene: TRBV7-9; CDR3 protein: CASSPSRGTDTQYF
CDR3 length: 15; J gene: TRBJ2-1; D gene: TRBD2; V gene: TRBV20-1; CDR3 protein: CSARHPTSGYNEQFF
CDR3 length: 18; J gene: TRBJ2-5; D gene: .; V gene: TRBV11-2; CDR3 protein: CASSLDGTGAFGQETQYF
CDR3 length: 12; J gene: TRBJ2-1; D gene: .; V gene: TRBV12-3/TRBV12-4; CDR3 protein: CASSPGSNEQFF
CDR3 length: 14; J gene: TRBJ2-7; D gene: .; V gene: TRBV25-1; CDR3 protein: CASSTTVRGYEQYF
CDR3 length: 14; J gene: TRBJ2-7; D gene: TRBD1; V gene: TRBV7-9; CDR3 protein: CASSLTGDGYEQYF
CDR3 length: 20; J gene: TRBJ1-6; D gene: .; V gene: TRBV4-3; CDR3 protein: CASSQDRVGAKSSYNSPLHF
CDR3 length: 15; J gene: TRBJ2-5; D gene: TRBD2; V gene: TRBV20-1; CDR3 protein: CSARDVAGVGETQYF
CDR3 length: 15; J gene: TRBJ2-7; D gene: .; V gene: TRBV15; CDR3 protein: CATSRAATEMHEQYF
CDR3 length: 15; J gene: TRBJ2-7; D gene: .; V gene: TRBV10-3; CDR3 protein: CAIRASEGLSYEQYF
CDR3 length: 16; J gene: TRBJ2-2; D gene: TRBD2; V gene: TRBV7-9; CDR3 protein: CASSSRTSENTGELFF
CDR3 length: 16; J gene: TRBJ2-6; D gene: TRBD1; V gene: TRBV25-1; CDR3 protein: CASSDYRGSGANVLTF
CDR3 length: 16; J gene: TRBJ2-4; D gene: .; V gene: TRBV15; CDR3 protein: CATSSARWTAENIQYF
CDR3 length: 15; J gene: TRBJ1-2; D gene: .; V gene: TRBV9; CDR3 protein: CASSVGQASNYGYTF
CDR3 length: 14; J gene: TRBJ2-7; D gene: TRBD1; V gene: TRBV29-1; CDR3 protein: CSVGSDRGIYEQYF
CDR3 length: 17; J gene: TRBJ2-1; D gene: .; V gene: TRBV27; CDR3 protein: CASLLRGLPSSYNEQFF
CDR3 length: 12; J gene: TRBJ2-7; D gene: .; V gene: TRBV27; CDR3 protein: CASSFPGREQYF
CDR3 length: 15; J gene: TRBJ1-5; D gene: .; V gene: TRBV6-2/TRBV6-3; CDR3 protein: CASSYSIFSNQPQHF
CDR3 length: 13; J gene: TRBJ1-6; D gene: .; V gene: TRBV25-1; CDR3 protein: CASSLGPNSPLHF
CDR3 length: 13; J gene: TRBJ2-7; D gene: .; V gene: TRBV7-8; CDR3 protein: CAMGDGTFYEQYF
CDR3 length: 15; J gene: TRBJ2-7; D gene: TRBD2; V gene: TRBV7-8; CDR3 protein: CASSLAGTNNYEQYF
CDR3 length: 15; J gene: TRBJ2-1; D gene: TRBD1; V gene: TRBV29-1; CDR3 protein: CSVEVGGASHNEQFF
CDR3 length: 15; J gene: TRBJ1-5; D gene: .; V gene: TRBV6-2/TRBV6-3; CDR3 protein: CASSYSFVGDQPQHF
CDR3 length: 14; J gene: TRBJ2-1; D gene: TRBD2; V gene: TRBV12-3/TRBV12-4; CDR3 protein: CASSPSGGNNEQFF
CDR3 length: 14; J gene: TRBJ2-3; D gene: .; V gene: TRBV4-2; CDR3 protein: CASSQEDTTDTQYF